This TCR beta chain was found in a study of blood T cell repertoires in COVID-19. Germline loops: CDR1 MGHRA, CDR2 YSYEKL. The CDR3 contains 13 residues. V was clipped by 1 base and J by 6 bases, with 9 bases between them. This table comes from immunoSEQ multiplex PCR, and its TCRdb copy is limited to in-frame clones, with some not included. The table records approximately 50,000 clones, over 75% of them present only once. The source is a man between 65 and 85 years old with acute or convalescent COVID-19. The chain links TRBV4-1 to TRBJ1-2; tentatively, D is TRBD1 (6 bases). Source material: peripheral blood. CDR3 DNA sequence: TGCGCCAGCAGCCAAGGGCCAGGGGATGGCTACACCTTC. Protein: CASSQGPGDGYTF.